The clone carrying this T cell receptor (beta chain) has a count of ten or more. Its antigen is undetermined. Amplification by 5'RACE using constant-segment primers produced TCR alpha and TCR beta cDNA libraries that carried sample barcodes and UMIs. A single record per CDR3 protein comes from TCRdb applying MiXCR to the 5' RACE reads. The sample lists approximately 65,000 distinct CDR3 sequences, over 15% occurring once. The source of the sample is a study of T-cell memory formation after mild COVID-19. General observations from the study: Pre-infection memory held some responding clones, suggesting pre-existing cross-reactive T cells responded. Shrinking CD4+ clones were chiefly CM and EM; CD8+ ones were chiefly EMRA.

This CDR3 contains 15 residues. The germline V gene encodes CDR1 SEHNR and CDR2 FQNEAQ (reference sequence). Trimming shortened V by 5 bases and J by 0 bases, and 11 bases separated the two germline ends. The chain has TRBV7-9 and TRBJ2-4, with D unresolved. Specimen: PBMCs or a T cell subset sorted from them (not recorded which). The TCR originated in an adult woman who had mild COVID-19 (a few samples of this study predate the infection). Cell type and time point are not known. The CDR3 DNA reads as TGTGCCAGCAGCCCCGACGGGCTAGCCAAAAACATTCAGTACTTC. Translating it yields CASSPDGLAKNIQYF.